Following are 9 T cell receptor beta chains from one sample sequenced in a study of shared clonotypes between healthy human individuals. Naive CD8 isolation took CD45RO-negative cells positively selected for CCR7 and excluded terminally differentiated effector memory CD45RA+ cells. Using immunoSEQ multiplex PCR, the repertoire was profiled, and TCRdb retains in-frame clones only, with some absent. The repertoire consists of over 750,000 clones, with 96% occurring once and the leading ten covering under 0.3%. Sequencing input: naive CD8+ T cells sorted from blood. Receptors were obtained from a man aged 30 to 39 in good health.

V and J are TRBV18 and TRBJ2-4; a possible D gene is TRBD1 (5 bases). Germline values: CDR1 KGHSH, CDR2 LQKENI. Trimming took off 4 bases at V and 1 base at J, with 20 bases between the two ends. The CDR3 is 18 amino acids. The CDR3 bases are TGTGCCAGCTCACTCCCCTTTGAAGGGGCGCTTGCCAAAAACATTCAGTACTTC. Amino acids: CASSLPFEGALAKNIQYF.

The CDR3 loop reads CSFQGPASYEQYF. For the CDR3, the DNA is TGCAGCTTCCAAGGGCCAGCTTCCTACGAGCAGTACTTC. The chain employs TRBV29-1 and TRBJ2-7; no clear D gene. V was shortened by 8 bases and J by 1 base, with 15 bases between the two germline ends. Germline CDR1 SQVTM, CDR2 ANQGSEA. The CDR3 spans 13 residues.

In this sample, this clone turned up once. For the CDR3, the DNA is TGTGCCAGCAGCTCCATGACAACCGGGACTCGTTTCACCGGGGAGCTGTTTTTT. This encodes CASSSMTTGTRFTGELFF. J is TRBJ2-2 and V is TRBV7-9, with D possibly being TRBD2 (6 bases). The CDR3 extends over 18 amino acids. In germline, CDR1 is SEHNR, CDR2 FQNEAQ (reference sequence). V was trimmed by 4 bases and J by 4 bases, leaving 22 bases between them.

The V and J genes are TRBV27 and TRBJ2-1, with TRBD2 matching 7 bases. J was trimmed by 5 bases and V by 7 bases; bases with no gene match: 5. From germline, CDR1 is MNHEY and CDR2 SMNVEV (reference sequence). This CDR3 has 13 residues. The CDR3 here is CASMSGGNNEQFF. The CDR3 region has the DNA TGTGCCAGCATGTCCGGGGGGAACAATGAGCAGTTCTTC.

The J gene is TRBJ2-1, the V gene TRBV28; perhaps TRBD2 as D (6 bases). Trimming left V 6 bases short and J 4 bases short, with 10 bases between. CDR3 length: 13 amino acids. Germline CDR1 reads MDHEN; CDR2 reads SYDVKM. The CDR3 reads CASRGGLYNEQFF. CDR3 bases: TGTGCCAGCAGGGGGGGTCTTTACAATGAGCAGTTCTTC.

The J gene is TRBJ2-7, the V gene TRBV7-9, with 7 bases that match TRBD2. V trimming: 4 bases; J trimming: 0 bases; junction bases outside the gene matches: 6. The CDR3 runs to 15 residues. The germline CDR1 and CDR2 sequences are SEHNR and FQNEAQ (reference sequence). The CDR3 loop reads CASSSPGLPSYEQYF. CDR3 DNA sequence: TGTGCCAGCAGCTCTCCGGGACTACCCTCCTACGAGCAGTACTTC.

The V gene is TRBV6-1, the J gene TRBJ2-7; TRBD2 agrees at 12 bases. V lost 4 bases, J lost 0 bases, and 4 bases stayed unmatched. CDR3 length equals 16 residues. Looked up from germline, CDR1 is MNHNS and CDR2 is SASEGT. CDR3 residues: CASSGPTSGSSYEQYF. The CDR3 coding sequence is TGTGCCAGCAGTGGCCCGACTAGCGGGAGCTCCTACGAGCAGTACTTC.

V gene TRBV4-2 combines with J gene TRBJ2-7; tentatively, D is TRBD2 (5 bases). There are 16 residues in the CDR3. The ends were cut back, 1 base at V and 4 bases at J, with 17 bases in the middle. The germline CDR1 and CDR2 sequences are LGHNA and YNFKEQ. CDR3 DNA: TGTGCCAGCAGCCAAGCCAGAGGGCCCATGGGGTACGAGCAGTACTTC. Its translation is CASSQARGPMGYEQYF.

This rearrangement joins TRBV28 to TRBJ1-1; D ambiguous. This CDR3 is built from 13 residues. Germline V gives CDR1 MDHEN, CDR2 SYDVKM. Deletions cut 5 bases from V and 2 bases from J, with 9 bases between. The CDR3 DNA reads TGTGCCAGCAGTAATTCCTATAACACTGAAGCTTTCTTT. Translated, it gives CASSNSYNTEAFF. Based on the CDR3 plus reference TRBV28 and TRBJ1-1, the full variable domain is DVKVTQSSRYLVKRTGEKVFLECVQDMDHENMFWYRQDPGLGLRLIYFSYDVKMKEKGDIPEGYSVSREKKERFSLILESASTNQTSMYLCASSNSYNTEAFFGQGTRLTVV.